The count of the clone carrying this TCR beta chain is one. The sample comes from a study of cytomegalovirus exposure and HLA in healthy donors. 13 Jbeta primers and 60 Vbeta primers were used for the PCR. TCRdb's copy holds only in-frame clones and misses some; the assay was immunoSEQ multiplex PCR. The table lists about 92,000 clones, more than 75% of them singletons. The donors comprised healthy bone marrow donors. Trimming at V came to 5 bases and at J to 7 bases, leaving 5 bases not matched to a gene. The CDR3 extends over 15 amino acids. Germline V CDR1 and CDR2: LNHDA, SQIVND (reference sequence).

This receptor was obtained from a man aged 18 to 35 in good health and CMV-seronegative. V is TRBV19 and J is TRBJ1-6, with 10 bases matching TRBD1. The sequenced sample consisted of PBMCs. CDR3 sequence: CASSPPGQGNSPLHF. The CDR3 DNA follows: TGTGCCAGTAGTCCGCCGGGACAGGGGAATTCACCCCTCCACTTT.